This T cell receptor beta chain stems from a study of PD-1 blockade in classical Hodgkin lymphoma (dated by TCRdb to 2020 to 2021). For the study in its entirety: Nivolumab dosing was 3 mg/kg intravenously every 2 weeks, continuing until either disease progression or unacceptable toxicity. A peripheral blood immune signature of response to PD-1 blockade in classical Hodgkin lymphoma was defined using TCR beta sequencing and CyTOF.

The meaning of the sample's time point label: cycle 4 day 1 (C4D1), after 6 weeks of nivolumab. Every trial patient had relapsed after autologous stem cell transplantation, and cohorts A, B and C differed in prior brentuximab vedotin exposure. The trial cohort included 50 to 60 patients with relapsed/refractory classical Hodgkin lymphoma, and each patient had a best overall response of complete response, partial response or progressive disease. Single-agent nivolumab was administered to trial patients in the multi-cohort phase II CheckMate 205 trial. Best overall response was determined by an independent review committee according to the 2007 International Working Group response criteria. Trial PBMCs were collected immediately before nivolumab initiation (C1D1) and during therapy at cycle 2 day 1 and cycle 4 day 1. Peripheral blood was collected in 8 mL Vacutainer Cell Preparation Tubes, from which PBMCs were isolated by centrifugation and then cryopreserved.

To note about this clone: Its antigen remains undetermined. The record has no base qualities; no much larger clone is one base away.

The junction carries 10 bases between V and J, which are trimmed by 3 bases and 3 bases respectively. The CDR3 has 14 amino acids, counting the end cysteine and phenylalanine. Left in the record is the CDR3 DNA by itself, 42 bases read in frame from the first base. The germline V gene gives CDR1 as KGHSH and CDR2 as LQKENI. Results and caveats for the whole study, not just this receptor: A significant rise by C4D1 was seen in CD4+ but not CD8+ TCR diversity (p=0.0027 vs p=0.16), with the rise being most apparent in complete responders (p=0.02). Diversity was lower in patients who began nivolumab less than 1 year after ASCT, so these patients were left out of later analyses to avoid confounding by immune reconstitution. Baseline TCR diversity was reported to be lower in newly diagnosed patients than in healthy donors, and even lower in relapsed/refractory patients. Only a single clinical trial cohort was studied, and what caused the repertoire differences, possibly disease activity or prior therapy, remained undefined. Trial patients achieving complete response had baseline diversity similar to newly diagnosed patients, whereas partial responders and progressors had significantly lower diversity.

The Qiagen DNeasy kit was used to extract genomic DNA from unsorted PBMCs and from the negatively selected CD4+ and CD8+ fractions. Using primers that anneal to V and J segments, immunoSEQ multiplex PCR amplified the TCR beta CDR3 regions. Amplification bias was minimized using a synthetic immune receptor repertoire, and residual bias was removed computationally after sequencing. Processing in the source paper ran as follows. Custom Python scripts were used to quantify repertoire diversity as the Shannon entropy index. Unsorted, CD4+ and CD8+ repertoires were analyzed separately, except for combined analyses in which CD4+ and CD8+ sequences were merged in silico. Clonal expansion was defined as at least a 2-fold frequency increase after treatment relative to C1D1, with a pseudocount of 0.5 for undetected baseline clones. Singleton clones were defined as clones with 0 or 1 copy at C1D1, and non-singleton clones were defined as clones with 2 or more copies. Clones expanded in unsorted samples were annotated as CD4+, CD8+ or unknown by matching protein sequences in sorted samples from the same patient. Wilcoxon tests were applied to paired samples to test diversity changes from C1D1 to C4D1. The clones in this table, taken by TCRdb from immuneACCESS, are in-frame only. Not every clone is retained; where verified, under half of the shortfall comes from an unresolved V gene, and the cause of the rest is unknown. That table gives V, J and clone size, and the DNA gave D and trimming. The sample data list approximately 20,000 clones, and about 70% of these were observed just once. The top ten clones comprise roughly 19% of the sample.

This specimen consisted of peripheral blood mononuclear cells (PBMCs), obtained before the fourth cycle of nivolumab. The chain couples TRBV18 to TRBJ2-3, with a weak D call of TRBD1 (6 bases match). The sequence derives from a human donor with classical Hodgkin lymphoma. The DNA reads TGTGCCAGCTCACCTTTCAGGGGTACAGATACGCAGTATTTT. Its protein product is CASSPFRGTDTQYF.